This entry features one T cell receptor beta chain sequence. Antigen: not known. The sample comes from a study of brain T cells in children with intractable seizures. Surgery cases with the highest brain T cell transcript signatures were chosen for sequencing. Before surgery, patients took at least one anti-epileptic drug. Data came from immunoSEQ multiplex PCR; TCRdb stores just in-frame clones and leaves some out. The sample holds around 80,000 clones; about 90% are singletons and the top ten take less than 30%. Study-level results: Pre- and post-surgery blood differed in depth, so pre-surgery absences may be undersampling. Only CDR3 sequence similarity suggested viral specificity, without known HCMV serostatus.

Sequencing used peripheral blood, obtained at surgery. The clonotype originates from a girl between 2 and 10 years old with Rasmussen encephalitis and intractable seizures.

The CDR3 bases are TGTGCCAGCAGCTCCTCGGGGCTAGCTGCCCCCTACGAGCAGTACTTC. Translated: CASSSSGLAAPYEQYF. The chain uses TRBV7-9 and TRBJ2-7; D assignment may be TRBD1 or TRBD2 (5 bases each). The CDR3 extends over 16 amino acids. V was pared by 4 bases and J by 2 bases, with 18 bases between. The germline gives CDR1 SEHNR, CDR2 FQNEAQ (reference sequence).